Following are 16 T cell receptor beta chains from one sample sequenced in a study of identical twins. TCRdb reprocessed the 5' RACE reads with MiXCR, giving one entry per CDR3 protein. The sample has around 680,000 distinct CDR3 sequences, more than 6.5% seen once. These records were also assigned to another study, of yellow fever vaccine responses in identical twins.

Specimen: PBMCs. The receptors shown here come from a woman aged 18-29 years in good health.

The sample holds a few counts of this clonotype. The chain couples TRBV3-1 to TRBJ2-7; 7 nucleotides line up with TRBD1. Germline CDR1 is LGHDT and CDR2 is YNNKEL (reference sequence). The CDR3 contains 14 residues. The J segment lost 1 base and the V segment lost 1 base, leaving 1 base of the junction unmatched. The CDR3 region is CASSQVDRSYEQYF. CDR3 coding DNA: TGTGCCAGCAGCCAAGTGGACAGGTCCTACGAGCAGTACTTC.

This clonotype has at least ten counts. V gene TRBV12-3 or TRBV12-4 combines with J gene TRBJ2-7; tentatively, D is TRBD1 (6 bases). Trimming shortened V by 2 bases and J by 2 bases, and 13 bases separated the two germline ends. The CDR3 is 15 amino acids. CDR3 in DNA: TGTGCCAGCAGTTTAAGCGACAGGCCCCCCTACGAGCAGTACTTC. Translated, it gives CASSLSDRPPYEQYF.

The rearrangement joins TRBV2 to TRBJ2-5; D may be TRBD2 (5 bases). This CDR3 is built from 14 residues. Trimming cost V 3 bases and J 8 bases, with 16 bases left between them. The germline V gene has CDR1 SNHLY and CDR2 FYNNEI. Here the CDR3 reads CASSEASSKKTQYF. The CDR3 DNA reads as TGTGCCAGCAGTGAGGCTAGCTCCAAGAAAACCCAGTACTTC.

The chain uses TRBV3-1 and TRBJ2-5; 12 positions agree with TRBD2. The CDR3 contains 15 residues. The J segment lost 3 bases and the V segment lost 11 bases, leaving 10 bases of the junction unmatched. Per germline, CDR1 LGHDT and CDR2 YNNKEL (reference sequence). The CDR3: CACILLAGGEETQYF. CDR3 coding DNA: TGTGCCTGCATTCTCCTAGCGGGAGGGGAAGAGACCCAGTACTTC.

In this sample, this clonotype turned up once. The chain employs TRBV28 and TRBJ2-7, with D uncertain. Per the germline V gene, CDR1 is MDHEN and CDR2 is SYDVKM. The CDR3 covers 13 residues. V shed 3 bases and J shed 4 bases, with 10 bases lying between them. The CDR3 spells CASSFGLRYEQYF. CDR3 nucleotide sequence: TGTGCCAGCAGTTTCGGTCTCAGATACGAGCAGTACTTC. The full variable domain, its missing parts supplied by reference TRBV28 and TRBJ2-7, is DVKVTQSSRYLVKRTGEKVFLECVQDMDHENMFWYRQDPGLGLRLIYFSYDVKMKEKGDIPEGYSVSREKKERFSLILESASTNQTSMYLCASSFGLRYEQYFGPGTRLTVT.

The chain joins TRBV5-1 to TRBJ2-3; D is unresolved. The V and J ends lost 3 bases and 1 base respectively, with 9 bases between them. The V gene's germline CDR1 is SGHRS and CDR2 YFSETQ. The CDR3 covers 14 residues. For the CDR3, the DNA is TGCGCCAGCAGCTCAACAACCCGCACAGATACGCAGTATTTT. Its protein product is CASSSTTRTDTQYF.

The CDR3 DNA reads TGCAGCGTTGTTGGGACTAGCGGGGGGGTCCTCTCTAGCACAGATACGCAGTATTTT. Amino acids: CSVVGTSGGVLSSTDTQYF. The chain has TRBV29-1 and TRBJ2-3; TRBD2 matches at 16 bases. The CDR3 sequence is 19 residues long. J was trimmed by 0 bases and V by 4 bases; bases with no gene match: 10. CDR1 SQVTM and CDR2 ANQGSEA come from the germline V gene.

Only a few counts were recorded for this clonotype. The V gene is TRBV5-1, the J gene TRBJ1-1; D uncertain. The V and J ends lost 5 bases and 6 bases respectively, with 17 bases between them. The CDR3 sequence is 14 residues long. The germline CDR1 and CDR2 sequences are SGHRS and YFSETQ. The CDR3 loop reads CASRDSYSFPEAFF. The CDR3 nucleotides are TGCGCCAGCAGGGACTCGTATAGTTTCCCTGAAGCTTTCTTT.

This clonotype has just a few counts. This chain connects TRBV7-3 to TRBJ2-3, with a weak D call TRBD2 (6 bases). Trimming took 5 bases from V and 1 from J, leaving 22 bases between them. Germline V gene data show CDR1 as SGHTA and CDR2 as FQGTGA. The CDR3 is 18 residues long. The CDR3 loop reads CASSPLRTIGGGTDTQYF. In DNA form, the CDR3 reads TGTGCCAGCAGCCCCTTACGGACTATCGGCGGGGGCACAGATACGCAGTATTTT.

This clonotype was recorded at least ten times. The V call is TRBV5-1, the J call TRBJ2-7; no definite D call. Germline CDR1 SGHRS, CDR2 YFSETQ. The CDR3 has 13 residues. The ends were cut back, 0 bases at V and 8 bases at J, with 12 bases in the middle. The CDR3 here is CASSLEEGFKQYF. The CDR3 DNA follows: TGCGCCAGCAGCTTGGAAGAAGGTTTCAAGCAGTACTTC.

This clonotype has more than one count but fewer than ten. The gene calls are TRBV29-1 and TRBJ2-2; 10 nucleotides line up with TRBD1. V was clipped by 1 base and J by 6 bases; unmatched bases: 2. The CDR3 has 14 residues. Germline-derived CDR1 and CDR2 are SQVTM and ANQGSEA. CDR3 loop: CSVEVGTGAGELFF. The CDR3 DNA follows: TGCAGCGTTGAAGTAGGGACAGGGGCCGGGGAGCTGTTTTTT.

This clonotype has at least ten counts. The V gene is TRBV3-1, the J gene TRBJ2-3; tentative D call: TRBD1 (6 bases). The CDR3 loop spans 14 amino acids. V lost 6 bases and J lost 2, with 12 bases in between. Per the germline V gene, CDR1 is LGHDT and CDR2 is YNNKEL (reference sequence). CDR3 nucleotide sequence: TGTGCCAGCAGACCGGACAGTTCCACAGATACGCAGTATTTT. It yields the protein CASRPDSSTDTQYF.

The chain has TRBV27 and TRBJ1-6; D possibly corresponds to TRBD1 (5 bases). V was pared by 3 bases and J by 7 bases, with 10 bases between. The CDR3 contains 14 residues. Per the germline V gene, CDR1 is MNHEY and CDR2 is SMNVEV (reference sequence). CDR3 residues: CASSFWGENSPLHF. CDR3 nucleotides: TGTGCCAGCAGTTTTTGGGGGGAGAATTCACCCCTCCACTTT.

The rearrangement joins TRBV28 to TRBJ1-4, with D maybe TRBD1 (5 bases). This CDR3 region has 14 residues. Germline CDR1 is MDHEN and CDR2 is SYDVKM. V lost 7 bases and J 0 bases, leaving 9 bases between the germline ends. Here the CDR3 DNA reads TGTGCCAGCACCCAGACAGCAACTAATGAAAAACTGTTTTTT. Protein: CASTQTATNEKLFF.

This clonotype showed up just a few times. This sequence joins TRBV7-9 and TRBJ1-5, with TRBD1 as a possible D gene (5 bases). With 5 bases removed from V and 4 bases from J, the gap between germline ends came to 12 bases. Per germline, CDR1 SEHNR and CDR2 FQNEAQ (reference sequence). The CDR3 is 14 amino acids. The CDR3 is CASSLTGWNQPQHF. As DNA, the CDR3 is TGTGCCAGCAGCCTCACAGGATGGAATCAGCCCCAGCATTTT.

The CDR3 loop is CASTPPNQWGNQPQHF. CDR3 DNA: TGTGCCAGCACCCCCCCCAACCAATGGGGCAATCAGCCCCAGCATTTT. The V gene is TRBV28, the J gene TRBJ1-5; D uncertain. CDR3 length: 16 residues. Trimming shortened V by 7 bases and J by 2 bases, and 18 bases separated the two germline ends. The germline gives CDR1 MDHEN, CDR2 SYDVKM.